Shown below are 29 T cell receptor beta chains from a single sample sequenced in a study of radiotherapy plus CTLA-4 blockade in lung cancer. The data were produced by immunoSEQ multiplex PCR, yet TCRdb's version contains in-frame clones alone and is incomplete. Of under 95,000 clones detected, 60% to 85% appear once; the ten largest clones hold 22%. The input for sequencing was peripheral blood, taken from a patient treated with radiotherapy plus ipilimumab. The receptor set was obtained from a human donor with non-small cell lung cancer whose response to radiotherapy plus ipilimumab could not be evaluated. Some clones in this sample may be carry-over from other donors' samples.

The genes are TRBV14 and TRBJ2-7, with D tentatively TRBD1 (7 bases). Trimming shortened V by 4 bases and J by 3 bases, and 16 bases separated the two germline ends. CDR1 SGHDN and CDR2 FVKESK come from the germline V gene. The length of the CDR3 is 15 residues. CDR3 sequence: CASSPTGGQFYEQYF. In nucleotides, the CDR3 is TGTGCCAGCAGCCCCACCGGGGGACAGTTCTACGAGCAGTACTTC.

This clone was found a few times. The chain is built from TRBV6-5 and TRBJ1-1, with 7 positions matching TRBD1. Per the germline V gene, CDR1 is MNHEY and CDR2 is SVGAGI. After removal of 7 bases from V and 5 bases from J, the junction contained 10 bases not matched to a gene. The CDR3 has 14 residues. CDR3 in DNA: TGTGCCAGCAATCGGGTACAGGGGCGAACTGAAGCTTTCTTT. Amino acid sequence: CASNRVQGRTEAFF.

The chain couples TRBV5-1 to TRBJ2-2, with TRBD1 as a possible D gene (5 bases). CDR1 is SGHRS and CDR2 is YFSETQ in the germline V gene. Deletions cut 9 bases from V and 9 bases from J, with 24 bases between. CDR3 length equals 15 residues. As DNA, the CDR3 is TGCGCCACCTCTTCGAGATCGGCAGGGCCGAGGGAGCTGTTTTTT. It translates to CATSSRSAGPRELFF.

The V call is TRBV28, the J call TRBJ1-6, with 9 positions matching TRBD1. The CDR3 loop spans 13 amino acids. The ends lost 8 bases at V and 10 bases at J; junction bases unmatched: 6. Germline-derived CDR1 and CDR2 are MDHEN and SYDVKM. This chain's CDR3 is CASGGTGMSPLHF. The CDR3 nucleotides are TGTGCCAGCGGGGGGACAGGGATGTCACCCCTCCACTTT.

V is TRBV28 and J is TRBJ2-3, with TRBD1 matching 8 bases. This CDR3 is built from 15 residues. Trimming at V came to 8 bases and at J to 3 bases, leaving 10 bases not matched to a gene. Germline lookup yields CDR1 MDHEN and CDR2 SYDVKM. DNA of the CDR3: TGTGCCAGCGAGTCCGGGACAGGCGTAACAGATACGCAGTATTTT. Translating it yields CASESGTGVTDTQYF.

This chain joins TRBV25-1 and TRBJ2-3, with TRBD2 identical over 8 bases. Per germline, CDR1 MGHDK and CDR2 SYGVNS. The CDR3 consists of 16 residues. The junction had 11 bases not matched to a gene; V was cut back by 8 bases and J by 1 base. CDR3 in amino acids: CASLGRGELRTDTQYF. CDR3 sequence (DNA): TGTGCCAGCTTAGGGCGGGGGGAACTTCGCACAGATACGCAGTATTTT.

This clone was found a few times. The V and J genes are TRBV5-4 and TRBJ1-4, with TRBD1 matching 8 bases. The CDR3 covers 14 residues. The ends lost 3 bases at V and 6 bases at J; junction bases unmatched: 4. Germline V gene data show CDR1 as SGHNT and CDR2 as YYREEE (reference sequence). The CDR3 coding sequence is TGTGCCAGCAGCTCAACAGGGGGGGATGAAAAACTGTTTTTT. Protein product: CASSSTGGDEKLFF.

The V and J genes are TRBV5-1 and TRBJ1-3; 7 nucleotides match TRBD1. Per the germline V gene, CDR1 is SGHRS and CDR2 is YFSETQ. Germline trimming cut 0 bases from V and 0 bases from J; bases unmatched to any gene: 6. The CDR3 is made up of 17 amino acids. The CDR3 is CASSLGDSSRSGNTIYF. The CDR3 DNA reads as TGCGCCAGCAGCTTGGGGGACAGCTCACGCTCTGGAAACACCATATATTTT.

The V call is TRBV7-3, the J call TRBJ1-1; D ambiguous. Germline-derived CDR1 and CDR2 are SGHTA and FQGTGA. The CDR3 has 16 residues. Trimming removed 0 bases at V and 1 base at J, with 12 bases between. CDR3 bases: TGTGCCAGCAGCTTAACTGGCGAGGTTAGGAACACTGAAGCTTTCTTT. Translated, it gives CASSLTGEVRNTEAFF.

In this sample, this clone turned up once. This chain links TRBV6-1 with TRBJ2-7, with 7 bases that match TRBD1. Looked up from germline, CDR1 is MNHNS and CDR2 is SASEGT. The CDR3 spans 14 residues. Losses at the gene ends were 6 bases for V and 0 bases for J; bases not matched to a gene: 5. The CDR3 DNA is TGTGCCAGCAGGAAGGCAGGGGGCTCCTACGAGCAGTACTTC. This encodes CASRKAGGSYEQYF.

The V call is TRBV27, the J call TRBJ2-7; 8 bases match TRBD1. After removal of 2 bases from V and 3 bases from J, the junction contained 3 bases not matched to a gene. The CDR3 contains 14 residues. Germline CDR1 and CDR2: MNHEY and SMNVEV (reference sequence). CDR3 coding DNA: TGTGCCAGCAGTTTAAACACAGGGGGCTACGAGCAGTACTTC. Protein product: CASSLNTGGYEQYF.

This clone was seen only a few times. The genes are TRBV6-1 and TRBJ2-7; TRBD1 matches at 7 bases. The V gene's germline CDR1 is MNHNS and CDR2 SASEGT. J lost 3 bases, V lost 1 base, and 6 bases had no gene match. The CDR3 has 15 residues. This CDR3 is CASSEEQGRVYEQYF. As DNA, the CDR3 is TGTGCCAGCAGTGAAGAACAGGGGAGAGTCTACGAGCAGTACTTC.

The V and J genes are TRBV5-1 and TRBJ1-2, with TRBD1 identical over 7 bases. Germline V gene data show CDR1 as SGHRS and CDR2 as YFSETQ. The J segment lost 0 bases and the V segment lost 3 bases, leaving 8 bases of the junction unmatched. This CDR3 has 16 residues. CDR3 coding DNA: TGCGCCAGCAGCTACCGACAGGGAGCGACTAACTATGGCTACACCTTC. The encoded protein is CASSYRQGATNYGYTF. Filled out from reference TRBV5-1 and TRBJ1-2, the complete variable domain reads KAGVTQTPRYLIKTRGQQVTLSCSPISGHRSVSWYQQTPGQGLQFLFEYFSETQRNKGNFPGRFSGRQFSNSRSEMNVSTLELGDSALYLCASSYRQGATNYGYTFGSGTRLTVV.

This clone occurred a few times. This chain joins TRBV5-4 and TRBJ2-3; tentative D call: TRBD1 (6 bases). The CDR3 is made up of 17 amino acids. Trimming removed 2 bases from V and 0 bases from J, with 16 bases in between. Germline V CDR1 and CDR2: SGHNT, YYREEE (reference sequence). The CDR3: CASSFGGALLSTDTQYF. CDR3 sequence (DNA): TGTGCCAGCAGCTTTGGGGGCGCCTTGCTGAGCACAGATACGCAGTATTTT. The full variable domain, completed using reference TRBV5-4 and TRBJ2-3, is ETGVTQSPTHLIKTRGQQVTLRCSSQSGHNTVSWYQQALGQGPQFIFQYYREEENGRGNFPPRFSGLQFPNYSSELNVNALELDDSALYLCASSFGGALLSTDTQYFGPGTRLTVL.

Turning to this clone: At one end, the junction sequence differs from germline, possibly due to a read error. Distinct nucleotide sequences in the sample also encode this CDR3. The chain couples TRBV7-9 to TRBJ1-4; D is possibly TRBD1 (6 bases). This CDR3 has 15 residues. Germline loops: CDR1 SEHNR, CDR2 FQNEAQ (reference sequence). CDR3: CASSLVGGLNEKLFF. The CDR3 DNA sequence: TGTGCCAGCAGCTTAGTTGGGGGCCTTAATGAAAAACTGTTTTTC.

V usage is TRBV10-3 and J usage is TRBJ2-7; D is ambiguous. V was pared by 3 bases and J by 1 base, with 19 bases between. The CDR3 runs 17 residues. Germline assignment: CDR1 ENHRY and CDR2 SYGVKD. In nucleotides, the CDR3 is TGTGCCATCAGTGACTCCTCGGGTCCAAAGGTATCCTACGAGCAGTACTTC. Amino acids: CAISDSSGPKVSYEQYF.

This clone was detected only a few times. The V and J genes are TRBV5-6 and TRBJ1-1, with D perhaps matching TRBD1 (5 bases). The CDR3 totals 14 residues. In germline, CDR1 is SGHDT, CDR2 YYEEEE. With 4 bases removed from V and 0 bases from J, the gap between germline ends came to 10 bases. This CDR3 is CASSGGGLNTEAFF. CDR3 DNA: TGTGCCAGCAGCGGGGGGGGGTTGAACACTGAAGCTTTCTTT.

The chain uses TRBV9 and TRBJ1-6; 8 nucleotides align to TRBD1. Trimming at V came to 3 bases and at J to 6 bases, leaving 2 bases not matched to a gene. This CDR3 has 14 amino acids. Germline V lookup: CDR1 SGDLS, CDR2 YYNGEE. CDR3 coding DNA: TGTGCCAGCAGCGACGACAGGGGTAATTCACCCCTCCACTTT. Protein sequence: CASSDDRGNSPLHF.

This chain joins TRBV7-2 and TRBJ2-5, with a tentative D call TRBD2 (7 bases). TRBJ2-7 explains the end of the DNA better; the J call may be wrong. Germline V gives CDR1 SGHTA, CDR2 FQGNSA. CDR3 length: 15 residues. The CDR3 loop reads CASSPRGGVTYEQYF. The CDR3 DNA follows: TGTGCCAGCAGCCCGAGGGGGGGTGTAACCTACGAGCAGTACTTC.

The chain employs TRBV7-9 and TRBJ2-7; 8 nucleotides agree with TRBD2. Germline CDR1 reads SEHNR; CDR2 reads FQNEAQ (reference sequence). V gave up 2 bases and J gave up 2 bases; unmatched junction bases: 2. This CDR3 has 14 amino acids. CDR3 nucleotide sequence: TGTGCCAGCAGCTTACGGGGGGGAACCTACGAGCAGTACTTC. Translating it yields CASSLRGGTYEQYF.

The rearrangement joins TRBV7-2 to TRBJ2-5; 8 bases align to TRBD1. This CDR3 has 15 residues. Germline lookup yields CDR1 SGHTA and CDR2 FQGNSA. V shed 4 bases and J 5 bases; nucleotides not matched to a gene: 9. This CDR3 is CASSSPPGGEETQYF. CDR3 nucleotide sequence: TGTGCCAGCAGCTCCCCACCAGGGGGCGAGGAGACCCAGTACTTC.

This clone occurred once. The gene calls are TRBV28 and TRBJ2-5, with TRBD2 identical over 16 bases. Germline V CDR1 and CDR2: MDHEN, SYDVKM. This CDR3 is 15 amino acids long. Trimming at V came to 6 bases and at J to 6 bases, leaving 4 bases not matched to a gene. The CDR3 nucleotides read TGTGCCAGCAGCGGGACTAGCGGGGGGGCGAAGACCCAGTACTTC. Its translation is CASSGTSGGAKTQYF.

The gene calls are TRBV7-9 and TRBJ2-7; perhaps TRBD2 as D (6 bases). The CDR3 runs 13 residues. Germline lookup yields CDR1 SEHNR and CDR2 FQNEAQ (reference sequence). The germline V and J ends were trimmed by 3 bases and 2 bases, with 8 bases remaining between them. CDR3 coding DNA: TGTGCCAGCAGCTTCGGGGGAGCCTACGAGCAGTACTTC. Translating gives CASSFGGAYEQYF.

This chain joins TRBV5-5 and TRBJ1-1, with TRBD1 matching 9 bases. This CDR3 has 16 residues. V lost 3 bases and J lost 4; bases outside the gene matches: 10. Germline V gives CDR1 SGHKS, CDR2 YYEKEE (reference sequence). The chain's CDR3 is CASSSLQGAGFTEAFF. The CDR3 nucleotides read TGTGCCAGCAGCTCATTACAGGGGGCCGGTTTCACTGAAGCTTTCTTT. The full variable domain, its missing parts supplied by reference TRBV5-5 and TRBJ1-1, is DAGVTQSPTHLIKTRGQQVTLRCSPISGHKSVSWYQQVLGQGPQFIFQYYEKEERGRGNFPDRFSARQFPNYSSELNVNALLLGDSALYLCASSSLQGAGFTEAFFGQGTRLTVV.

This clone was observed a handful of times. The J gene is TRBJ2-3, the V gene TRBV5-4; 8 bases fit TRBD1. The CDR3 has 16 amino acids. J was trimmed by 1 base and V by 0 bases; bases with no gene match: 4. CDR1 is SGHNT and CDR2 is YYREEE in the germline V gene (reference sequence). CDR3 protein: CASSLGQGAGTDTQYF. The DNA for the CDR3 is TGTGCCAGCAGCTTGGGGCAGGGGGCAGGCACAGATACGCAGTATTTT.

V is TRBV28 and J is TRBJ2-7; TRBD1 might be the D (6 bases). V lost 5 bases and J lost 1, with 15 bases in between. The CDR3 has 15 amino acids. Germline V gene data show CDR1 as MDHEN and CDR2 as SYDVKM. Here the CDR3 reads CASSPLSRGSYEQYF. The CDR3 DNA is TGTGCCAGCAGTCCCCTCTCGAGGGGGTCCTACGAGCAGTACTTC. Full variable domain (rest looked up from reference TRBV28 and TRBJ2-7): DVKVTQSSRYLVKRTGEKVFLECVQDMDHENMFWYRQDPGLGLRLIYFSYDVKMKEKGDIPEGYSVSREKKERFSLILESASTNQTSMYLCASSPLSRGSYEQYFGPGTRLTVT.

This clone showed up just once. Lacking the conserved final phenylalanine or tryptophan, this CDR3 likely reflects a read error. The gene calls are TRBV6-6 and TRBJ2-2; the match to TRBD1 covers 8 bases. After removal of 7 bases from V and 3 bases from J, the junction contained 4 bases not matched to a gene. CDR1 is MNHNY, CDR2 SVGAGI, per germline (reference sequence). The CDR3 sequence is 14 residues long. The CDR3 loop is CASTATGDTGELFS. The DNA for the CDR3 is TGTGCCAGCACTGCGACAGGGGACACCGGGGAGCTGTTTTCT.

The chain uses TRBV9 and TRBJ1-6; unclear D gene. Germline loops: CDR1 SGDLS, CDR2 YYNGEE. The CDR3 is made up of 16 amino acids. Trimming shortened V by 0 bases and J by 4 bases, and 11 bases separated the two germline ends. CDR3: CASSVDTDIYNSPLHF. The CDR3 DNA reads TGTGCCAGCAGCGTAGATACAGATATTTATAATTCACCCCTCCACTTT.

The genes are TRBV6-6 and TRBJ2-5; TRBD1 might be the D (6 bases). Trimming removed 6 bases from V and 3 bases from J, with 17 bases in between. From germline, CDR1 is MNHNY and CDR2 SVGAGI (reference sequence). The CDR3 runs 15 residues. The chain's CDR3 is CASREQGRREETQYF. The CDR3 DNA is TGTGCCAGCAGAGAACAGGGCCGGAGAGAAGAGACCCAGTACTTC.